This T cell receptor beta chain was sequenced during a study of metastatic and nonmetastatic thyroid tumors. Across the whole study: Across blood and tumor or nodule tissue, repertoires from malignant and benign thyroid patients were compared with one another. General study findings and limits: Malignant thyroid tumors reportedly exceeded benign nodules significantly in TCR beta diversity, with the difference appearing in blood and tumor.

The CDR3 is 14 residues long. The germline CDR1 and CDR2 sequences are SGDLS and YYNGEE. Concerning this clone: Antigen unknown. The junction differs from germline at one of its ends, possibly a read error.

Ahead of thyroid surgery, no patient had received treatment of any kind. Authors' data handling: It was from CDR3 differences across clinicopathological groups that a distant-metastasis classifier for papillary thyroid cancer was built. TCRdb re-analyzed the PCR reads using MiXCR. The V and J calls and clone size are TCRdb's, not the authors'. Found here are about 40,000 clones, 13% of them singletons; the top ten hold more than 8%. This receptor was identified in a female donor with papillary thyroid cancer or a benign thyroid nodule (not recorded which). Some clones in this sample may be carry-over from other donors' samples. The sample comprised blood. The V and J genes are TRBV9 and TRBJ2-2; 11 bases are a match to TRBD2. In DNA, the CDR3 is TGTGCTTCGGGACTAGCGGACTCCACCGGGGAGCTATTTTTT. Encoded protein: CASGLADSTGELFF.